The 18 T cell receptor beta chains reported below all come from one sample, sequenced in a study of CXCR3-negative and CXCR3-positive naive CD8 T cells. The authors prepared UMI-labeled TRB cDNA libraries by 5' RACE. TCRdb re-analyzed the 5' RACE reads; it lists each CDR3 protein once, without DNA. Its clone listing holds approximately 74,000 distinct CDR3 sequences. Sequencing was done on a sample of naive CXCR3- CD8+ T cells from blood. The sample's subset: CD45RO-CCR7+CD27+CD95- naive CD8+ T cells lacking CXCR3 (TNR3-). The receptors shown here come from a human donor in good health. Some clones in this sample may be carry-over from other donors' samples.

The chain combines TRBV4-1 with TRBJ2-7; TCRdb picks TRBD1, but there is no DNA to check that call. The CDR3 extends over 13 amino acids. The germline gives CDR1 MGHRA, CDR2 YSYEKL. The CDR3 loop is CASSPRQGYEQYF.

The V and J genes are TRBV7-7 and TRBJ2-3. CDR1 is SSHAT, CDR2 FNYEAQ, per germline (reference sequence). This CDR3 contains 14 residues. CDR3 in amino acids: CASSLLGRTDTQYF.

The rearrangement joins TRBV29-1 to TRBJ2-5; absent DNA, TCRdb's TRBD2 call cannot be checked. In germline, CDR1 is SQVTM, CDR2 ANQGSEA. The length of the CDR3 is 13 residues. CDR3 in amino acids: CSARLAGQETQYF. Looking up the rest from reference TRBV29-1 and TRBJ2-5 gives the full variable domain: SAVISQKPSRDICQRGTSLTIQCQVDSQVTMMFWYRQQPGQSLTLIATANQGSEATYESGFVIDKFPISRPNLTFSTLTVSNMSPEDSSIYLCSARLAGQETQYFGPGTRLLVL.

The chain joins TRBV3-1 to TRBJ2-1; the D gene TCRdb calls, TRBD2, cannot be checked with no DNA. From germline, CDR1 is LGHDT and CDR2 YNNKEL (reference sequence). The CDR3 has 15 amino acids. Here the CDR3 reads CASSQRTRSYNEQFF.

The chain couples TRBV9 to TRBJ2-1; TCRdb returns TRBD1, unconfirmable since there is no DNA. The CDR3 spans 15 residues. Germline CDR1 SGDLS, CDR2 YYNGEE. The chain's CDR3 is CASSVGSASYNEQFF.

The chain links TRBV20-1 to TRBJ2-1; TCRdb's D call, TRBD2, is unchecked because there is no DNA. The CDR3 contains 14 residues. The germline V gene has CDR1 DFQATT and CDR2 SNEGSKA (reference sequence). The CDR3: CSVLAGGVYNEQFF.

This chain connects TRBV7-9 to TRBJ2-7; TCRdb reports TRBD1, a call that lacks DNA to check it against. The CDR3 extends over 13 amino acids. Germline V CDR1 and CDR2: SEHNR, FQNEAQ (reference sequence). CDR3 residues: CASSRPGDWEQYF.

The V call is TRBV28, the J call TRBJ2-7; TCRdb indicates TRBD1, and absent DNA this call remains unverified. This CDR3 region has 16 residues. CDR1 MDHEN and CDR2 SYDVKM come from the germline V gene. The chain's CDR3 is CASSYDPDRPSYEQYF. The full variable domain, rest sourced from reference TRBV28 and TRBJ2-7, is DVKVTQSSRYLVKRTGEKVFLECVQDMDHENMFWYRQDPGLGLRLIYFSYDVKMKEKGDIPEGYSVSREKKERFSLILESASTNQTSMYLCASSYDPDRPSYEQYFGPGTRLTVT.

V is TRBV19 and J is TRBJ2-7; checking the TCRdb D call of TRBD1 is not possible without DNA. The V gene's germline CDR1 is LNHDA and CDR2 SQIVND (reference sequence). This CDR3 is 15 amino acids long. The CDR3 is CASSIGGQGAYEQYF. The complete variable domain, with remaining parts taken from reference TRBV19 and TRBJ2-7, reads DGGITQSPKYLFRKEGQNVTLSCEQNLNHDAMYWYRQDPGQGLRLIYYSQIVNDFQKGDIAEGYSVSREKKESFPLTVTSAQKNPTAFYLCASSIGGQGAYEQYFGPGTRLTVT.

The chain combines TRBV5-1 with TRBJ1-4; TCRdb proposes TRBD1, but this gene call is untestable without DNA. The CDR3 contains 15 residues. Germline CDR1 and CDR2: SGHRS and YFSETQ. The CDR3 here is CASSLEQGWNEKLFF. The entire variable domain, with the rest obtained from reference TRBV5-1 and TRBJ1-4, is as follows: KAGVTQTPRYLIKTRGQQVTLSCSPISGHRSVSWYQQTPGQGLQFLFEYFSETQRNKGNFPGRFSGRQFSNSRSEMNVSTLELGDSALYLCASSLEQGWNEKLFFGSGTQLSVL.

The chain joins TRBV29-1 to TRBJ2-1; TCRdb names TRBD2, which stays unverified in the absence of DNA. This CDR3 is 15 amino acids long. CDR1 is SQVTM, CDR2 ANQGSEA, per germline. This CDR3 reads CSVVKLVSGYNEQFF.

The chain links TRBV29-1 to TRBJ2-7; without DNA, the TCRdb call of TRBD1 cannot be checked. The germline CDR1 and CDR2 sequences are SQVTM and ANQGSEA. The CDR3 runs to 13 residues. The CDR3 loop is CSAMTGLSYEQYF.

V usage is TRBV4-1 and J usage is TRBJ2-2; checking the TCRdb D call of TRBD2 is not possible without DNA. The CDR3 length is 16 residues. The germline gives CDR1 MGHRA, CDR2 YSYEKL. The CDR3 loop reads CASSLNGLVNTGELFF.

The V and J genes are TRBV6-2 or TRBV6-3 and TRBJ2-7; the D call of TRBD1 rests on TCRdb alone, since no DNA is present to check it. The CDR3 sequence is 14 residues long. The germline V gene has CDR1 MNHEY and CDR2 SVGEGT. The CDR3 spells CASSYRQTGYEQYF.

This chain connects TRBV25-1 to TRBJ1-1. The CDR3 has 15 residues. Germline V lookup: CDR1 MGHDK, CDR2 SYGVNS. The CDR3 reads CASSEPRAQNTEAFF.

The chain joins TRBV20-1 to TRBJ2-2; TCRdb returns TRBD1, unconfirmable since there is no DNA. The germline V gene has CDR1 DFQATT and CDR2 SNEGSKA (reference sequence). The CDR3 consists of 17 residues. This CDR3 reads CSARDLRGNTNTGELFF.

V and J are TRBV6-1 and TRBJ2-1; TCRdb's D call of TRBD2 is untestable without DNA. Germline CDR1 MNHNS, CDR2 SASEGT. This CDR3 spans 13 amino acids. The chain's CDR3 is CATSGLVNNEQFF.

This CDR3 reads CASSLEADQPQHF. J is TRBJ1-5 and V is TRBV5-1. The CDR3 totals 13 residues. CDR1 is SGHRS, CDR2 YFSETQ, per germline.